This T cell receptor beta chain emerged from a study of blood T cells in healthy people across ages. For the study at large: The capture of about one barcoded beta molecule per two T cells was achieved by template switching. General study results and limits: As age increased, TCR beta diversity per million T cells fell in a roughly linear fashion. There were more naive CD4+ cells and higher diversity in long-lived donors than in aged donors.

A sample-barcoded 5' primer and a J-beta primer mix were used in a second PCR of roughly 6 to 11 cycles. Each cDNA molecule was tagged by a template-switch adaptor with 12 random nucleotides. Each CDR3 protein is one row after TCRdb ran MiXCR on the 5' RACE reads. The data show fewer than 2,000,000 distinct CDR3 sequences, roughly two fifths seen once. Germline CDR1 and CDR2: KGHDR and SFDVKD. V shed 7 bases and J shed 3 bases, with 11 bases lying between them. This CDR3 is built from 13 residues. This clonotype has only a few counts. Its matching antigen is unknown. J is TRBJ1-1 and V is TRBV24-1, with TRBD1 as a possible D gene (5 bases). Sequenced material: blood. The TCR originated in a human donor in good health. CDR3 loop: CATRSGGDTEAFF. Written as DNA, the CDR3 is TGTGCCACCAGGTCAGGAGGGGACACTGAAGCTTTCTTT.